This TCR beta chain is from a study of early T cells in non-severe SARS-CoV-2 infection. Each CDR3 protein gets one entry after TCRdb re-called the 5' RACE reads with MiXCR. The data contain roughly 29,000 distinct CDR3 sequences, more than 3.5% of them singletons. Note on this clonotype: A read error may be the cause here, since a much bigger clone is one base away.

In germline, CDR1 is SGHTA, CDR2 FQGTGA. This CDR3 comprises 15 residues. The source of this sequence is an adult who was a healthcare worker with PCR-confirmed SARS-CoV-2 infection or an uninfected control (not recorded which). Sequences were obtained from whole blood. The chain employs TRBV7-3 and TRBJ2-5; 7 nucleotides match TRBD1. The CDR3 coding sequence is TGTGTCAGCAGCCAGACAGGGAATGGGGCGGAGACCCAGTACTTC. It yields the protein CVSSQTGNGAETQYF.